The 31 T cell receptor beta chains reported below all come from one sample, sequenced in a study of T cells in Graves' hyperthyroidism and ophthalmopathy. RNA transcripts gave rise to amplified TCR beta CDR3 regions. The study used the HTBI primer set for a first-round RT-PCR of the TCR CDR3. TCRdb ran MiXCR on the multiplex PCR reads and lists one entry per CDR3 protein. The table lists tens of thousands of distinct CDR3 sequences, 49% of them singletons. Material for sequencing was blood. Receptors were obtained from a woman between 45 and 60 years old with Graves' hyperthyroidism that later progressed to Graves' ophthalmopathy.

A note on this clonotype: With a much larger clone just one base away, this may be a read error. The chain joins TRBV11-3 to TRBJ2-3; a weak D match, TRBD2 (6 bases). Germline-derived CDR1 and CDR2 are SGHNT and YENEEA. The CDR3 sequence is 14 residues long. Trimming took off 11 bases at V and 5 bases at J, with 20 bases between the two ends. CDR3 in DNA: TGTGCCCACAATTGGAGGGGTATGATAGATACGCAGTATTTT. It translates to CAHNWRGMIDTQYF.

This clonotype was counted ten times or more. Its ends do not fully match the called genes, so a read error is possible. This sequence joins TRBV11-3 and TRBJ2-1, with 8 bases identical to TRBD2. Germline CDR1 is SGHNT and CDR2 is YENEEA. The CDR3 runs 15 residues. This chain's CDR3 is CTSSLPGGPYSEQFF. In DNA, the CDR3 is TGTACCAGCAGCTTACCGGGAGGGCCCTACAGTGAGCAGTTCTTC.

This clonotype was seen at least ten times. The chain combines TRBV5-1 with TRBJ2-3, with 7 bases lining up with TRBD2. The germline gives CDR1 SGHRS, CDR2 YFSETQ. Trimming removed 4 bases from V and 2 bases from J; junction bases left unmatched: 7. The CDR3 has 15 amino acids. The CDR3 protein is CASSAAGANTDTQYF. In DNA, the CDR3 is TGCGCCAGCAGCGCCGCGGGAGCGAACACAGATACGCAGTATTTT.

This clonotype has ten or more counts. The rearrangement uses TRBV20-1 and TRBJ1-2; D is uncertain. The V end was cut by 6 bases, the J end by 0 bases, with 14 bases between. The CDR3 has 14 amino acids. Per the germline V gene, CDR1 is DFQATT and CDR2 is SNEGSKA (reference sequence). This CDR3 reads CSARRPGANYGYTF. The CDR3 DNA reads as TGCAGTGCACGGAGGCCGGGAGCTAACTATGGCTACACCTTC.

V gene TRBV12-3 or TRBV12-4 combines with J gene TRBJ2-7; 14 nucleotides line up with TRBD2. J was trimmed by 2 bases and V by 5 bases; bases with no gene match: 5. The CDR3 length is 16 residues. CDR3 bases: TGTGCCAGCAGTCGACTAGCGGGAGGGTGGCCCTACGAGCAGTACTTC. This sequence encodes CASSRLAGGWPYEQYF.

The chain employs TRBV10-3 and TRBJ2-7; TRBD1 is a possible D gene (6 bases). V was cut by 6 bases and J by 5 bases, with 11 bases left in between. This CDR3 spans 12 amino acids. Per germline, CDR1 ENHRY and CDR2 SYGVKD. This CDR3 is CAISSGVDEQYF. The CDR3 nucleotides read TGTGCCATCAGCTCAGGGGTCGACGAGCAGTACTTC.

There are many counts of this clonotype. V usage is TRBV20-1 and J usage is TRBJ1-1, with D uncertain. Trimming left V 3 bases short and J 7 bases short, with 15 bases between. CDR1 is DFQATT and CDR2 is SNEGSKA in the germline V gene (reference sequence). This CDR3 region has 13 residues. CDR3 sequence (DNA): TGCAGTGCTAGGGGCCTTGTCGGGAATGAAGCTTTCTTT. Its translation is CSARGLVGNEAFF.

This clonotype is labeled medium-sized. The genes are TRBV7-2 and TRBJ2-7, with no clear D. The CDR3 loop spans 13 amino acids. V was shortened by 4 bases and J by 4 bases, with 11 bases between the two germline ends. Germline CDR1 is SGHTA and CDR2 is FQGNSA. CDR3 nucleotide sequence: TGTGCCAGCAGCTCACGACCCGGATACGAGCAGTACTTC. Protein product: CASSSRPGYEQYF.

This clonotype is judged medium-sized (0.01 to 0.1%). The genes are TRBV7-9 and TRBJ2-3; no firm D call. This CDR3 spans 12 amino acids. Germline CDR1 reads SEHNR; CDR2 reads FQNEAQ (reference sequence). V was shortened by 6 bases and J by 8 bases, with 12 bases between the two germline ends. The CDR3 protein is CASSFPGFTQYF. The CDR3, as DNA: TGTGCCAGCAGTTTCCCCGGTTTTACGCAGTATTTT.

The chain has TRBV12-3 or TRBV12-4 and TRBJ2-7; TRBD2 matches at 8 bases. The V segment lost 3 bases and the J segment 2 bases; nucleotides outside the gene matches: 12. The CDR3 contains 17 residues. The CDR3 DNA reads TGTGCCAGCAGTTTCTCCAGGGTAGCGGGACTTGCCTACGAGCAGTACTTC. Translating it yields CASSFSRVAGLAYEQYF.

This clonotype has ten or more counts. This sequence joins TRBV19 and TRBJ2-1; D gene ambiguous. The CDR3 length is 14 residues. V was cut by 6 bases and J by 7 bases, with 16 bases left in between. Germline values: CDR1 LNHDA, CDR2 SQIVND (reference sequence). The CDR3 nucleotides read TGTGCCAGTAGCAGTACTCCTGGAGTTAATGAGCAGTTCTTC. Residues: CASSSTPGVNEQFF. The entire variable domain, with the rest obtained from reference TRBV19 and TRBJ2-1, is as follows: DGGITQSPKYLFRKEGQNVTLSCEQNLNHDAMYWYRQDPGQGLRLIYYSQIVNDFQKGDIAEGYSVSREKKESFPLTVTSAQKNPTAFYLCASSSTPGVNEQFFGPGTRLTVL.

This clonotype was counted once. This sequence joins TRBV7-8 and TRBJ2-1; D not resolved. The ends were cut back, 0 bases at V and 9 bases at J, with 0 bases in the middle. Germline loops: CDR1 SGHVS, CDR2 FQNEAQ. This CDR3 comprises 10 residues. The chain's CDR3 is CASSLAEQFF. The DNA for the CDR3 is TGTGCCAGCAGCTTAGCTGAGCAGTTCTTC.

The genes are TRBV7-3 and TRBJ2-5, with D unresolved. This CDR3 is 17 amino acids long. The germline V gene has CDR1 SGHTA and CDR2 FQGTGA. The V gene lost 2 bases and the J gene lost 5 bases, with 21 bases spanning the gap. CDR3 nucleotide sequence: TGTGCCAGCAGCTTAGTAAGCAGAGCAAACACCGGGGAGACCCAGTACTTC. This translates into CASSLVSRANTGETQYF.

The rearrangement joins TRBV7-9 to TRBJ1-5, with TRBD1 as a possible D gene (5 bases). Trimming shortened V by 5 bases and J by 3 bases, and 17 bases separated the two germline ends. This CDR3 has 16 residues. Germline V gene sequence: CDR1 SEHNR, CDR2 FQNEAQ (reference sequence). CDR3 sequence: CASSPLAGTDNQPQHF. CDR3 coding DNA: TGTGCCAGCAGCCCCCTTGCAGGGACGGACAATCAGCCCCAGCATTTT.

In this sample, this clonotype turned up many times. At one end the junction does not follow the germline gene, possibly because of a read error. J is TRBJ2-7 and V is TRBV20-1; 13 bases align to TRBD2. Per germline, CDR1 DFQATT and CDR2 SNEGSKA (reference sequence). The CDR3 runs 14 residues. CDR3: CSARGLAGLYEQHF. The CDR3 DNA reads TGCAGTGCTAGGGGACTAGCGGGGTTATACGAGCAGCACTTC.

V usage is TRBV11-3 and J usage is TRBJ2-5, with D unclear. The CDR3 extends over 11 amino acids. Germline V gene data show CDR1 as SGHNT and CDR2 as YENEEA. Between the trimmed V and J ends, which lost 5 bases and 4 bases, there was a span of 5 bases. CDR3 in DNA: TGTGCCAGCAGCAAAAGAGAGACCCAGTACTTC. Protein product: CASSKRETQYF.

This clonotype is categorized as medium-sized (0.01 to 0.1%). This chain joins TRBV11-3 and TRBJ2-7; D might be TRBD2 (6 bases). The germline V gene has CDR1 SGHNT and CDR2 YENEEA. The CDR3 covers 14 residues. V was trimmed by 6 bases and J by 1 base, leaving 13 bases between them. The DNA of the CDR3 is TGTGCCAGCAGTAGGGTGGAGGGATCCTACGAGCAGTACTTC. Translating gives CASSRVEGSYEQYF.

Comments on this clonotype: It may be a read error: a sequence one base away is much more abundant. The limits of the CDR3 on the DNA are not certain, so only TCRdb's listed CDR3 is given. The chain has TRBV12-3 or TRBV12-4 and TRBJ1-2. The CDR3 totals 16 residues, both ends included. CDR3 in amino acids: CVSSLGSAAAHYGCTF.

Written as DNA, the CDR3 is TGTGCCAGCAGCGGGGGGGACACCATATATTTT. Protein: CASSGGDTIYF. The V call is TRBV7-9, the J call TRBJ1-3, with D perhaps matching TRBD1 (5 bases). The V end lost 5 bases, the J end lost 8 bases, and 7 bases lay between the germline ends. Germline values: CDR1 SEHNR, CDR2 FQNEAQ (reference sequence). CDR3 length equals 11 residues.

The chain carries TRBV6-5 and TRBJ2-7, with 13 bases aligning to TRBD2. This CDR3 comprises 14 residues. The ends lost 6 bases at V and 3 bases at J; junction bases unmatched: 2. Per the germline V gene, CDR1 is MNHEY and CDR2 is SVGAGI. The CDR3 sequence is CASRGLAGNYEQYF. DNA of the CDR3: TGTGCCAGCAGGGGACTAGCGGGAAACTACGAGCAGTACTTC.

At least ten counts were recorded for this clonotype. J is TRBJ1-4 and V is TRBV11-3; TRBD1 agrees at 8 bases. Trimming cost V 5 bases and J 7 bases; bases outside gene matches: 15. Germline V gene data show CDR1 as SGHNT and CDR2 as YENEEA. The CDR3 length is 17 residues. This CDR3 is CASSPTGWGTGGEKLFF. The CDR3 region has the DNA TGTGCCAGCAGCCCAACCGGATGGGGGACAGGTGGTGAAAAACTGTTTTTT.

This clonotype was counted at least ten times. CDR3 sequence reads: CSASLHKRPSTEAFF. In DNA, the CDR3 is TGCAGTGCTAGTTTACATAAGAGGCCCTCGACTGAAGCTTTCTTT. This chain connects TRBV20-1 to TRBJ1-1; unclear D gene. Trimming stripped 3 bases from V and 5 bases from J, with 19 bases between. The CDR3 spans 15 residues. Germline V gene lookup returns CDR1 DFQATT and CDR2 SNEGSKA (reference sequence).

This clonotype is labeled as medium-sized. The rearrangement links TRBV15 to TRBJ1-4; the D gene is possibly TRBD1 (6 bases). The V gene lost 1 base and the J gene lost 8 bases, with 11 bases spanning the gap. CDR1 is LNHNV and CDR2 is YYDKDF in the germline V gene (reference sequence). CDR3 length equals 14 residues. The CDR3 loop reads CATSRGGGREKLFF. The CDR3 DNA reads TGTGCCACCAGCAGAGGAGGGGGAAGGGAAAAACTGTTTTTT.

This chain connects TRBV7-3 to TRBJ1-6, with D unresolved. The V gene lost 9 bases and the J gene lost 6 bases, with 15 bases spanning the gap. Germline CDR1 and CDR2: SGHTA and FQGTGA. The CDR3 has 14 residues. DNA of the CDR3: TGTGCCAGTAGCGGGATGGGTGGTAATTCACCCCTCCACTTT. As protein: CASSGMGGNSPLHF.

This clonotype was seen repeatedly, ten times or more. The V and J genes are TRBV7-2 and TRBJ2-7, with TRBD2 matching over 14 bases. In germline, CDR1 is SGHTA, CDR2 FQGNSA. V dropped 2 bases and J dropped 7; count of bases not matched to a gene: 13. The CDR3 loop spans 18 amino acids. CDR3 loop: CASSLPLRLAGGHEEQYF. The CDR3 nucleotides read TGTGCCAGCAGCTTACCCCTCCGACTAGCGGGAGGGCATGAAGAGCAGTACTTC.

Worth noting for this clonotype: The junction shows a germline mismatch at one end, possibly a read error. CDR3 sequence: CASSISLRTVDNEELFF. The CDR3 bases are TGTGCCAGTAGTATCAGCCTCAGGACGGTTGATAATGAAGAACTGTTTTTT. J is TRBJ1-4 and V is TRBV19; D uncertain. From germline, CDR1 is LNHDA and CDR2 SQIVND (reference sequence). The CDR3 has 17 amino acids.

This clonotype was recorded many times. The CDR3 DNA reads TGTGCCAGCAGAAGGGACAGACCGACCGGGGAGCTGTTTTTT. The encoded protein is CASRRDRPTGELFF. The rearrangement joins TRBV12-3 or TRBV12-4 to TRBJ2-2; the match to TRBD1 covers 7 bases. The CDR3 is 14 residues long. V lost 6 bases, J lost 5 bases, and 6 bases stayed unmatched.

In regard to this clonotype: Because the CDR3 is missing its conserved closing phenylalanine or tryptophan, this is likely a read error. The DNA is left out, because the CDR3 cannot be placed on it with certainty; the CDR3 is given as TCRdb lists it. V gene TRBV12-3 or TRBV12-4 combines with J gene TRBJ1-1; the table's D call of TRBD1 was not tested on the DNA. The CDR3 sequence runs 16 residues, both termini included. The CDR3 is CASSFWVQGANTEALS.

In its sample, this clonotype is medium-sized. The chain carries TRBV12-3 or TRBV12-4 and TRBJ2-7, with a tentative D call TRBD2 (5 bases). Trimming removed 5 bases from V and 3 bases from J, with 14 bases in between. This CDR3 is 14 amino acids long. Here the CDR3 DNA reads TGTGCCAGCAGTCAGACTAACGGGGACTACGAGCAGTACTTC. Amino acid sequence: CASSQTNGDYEQYF.

The chain recombines TRBV4-1 with TRBJ1-1; 10 nucleotides align to TRBD1. V shed 2 bases and J 0 bases; nucleotides not matched to a gene: 6. The CDR3 spans 17 residues. Germline V gene sequence: CDR1 MGHRA, CDR2 YSYEKL. The CDR3 protein is CASSQIPGQGLNTEAFF. As DNA, the CDR3 is TGCGCCAGCAGCCAAATACCGGGACAGGGGCTGAACACTGAAGCTTTCTTT.

About this clonotype: The DNA is omitted, as the CDR3 cannot be located on it reliably, and the CDR3 follows TCRdb's listing. The chain combines TRBV6-5 with TRBJ1-4; the table's TRBD1 call for D was not verified on the DNA. The germline gives CDR1 MNHEY, CDR2 SVGAGI. Counting both end residues, the CDR3 totals 16 amino acids. The CDR3 loop reads CASSWGSGTGYGKTVF.